This entry concerns a single T cell receptor (beta chain). Patients from Seattle were sampled longitudinally, starting during active infection. Methods used by the authors: Nucleated cell counts were estimated from reference gene primer amplification. Some clones are missing from TCRdb's copy, which holds only in-frame ones; the method was immunoSEQ multiplex PCR. The V and J calls and the clone size are those of that table, but D and trimming were determined from the DNA. The sample has approximately 170,000 clones, less than 90% seen once. The sample is drawn from a study of blood T cell repertoires in COVID-19. The V and J ends lost 1 base and 5 bases, in that order; junction bases with no gene match: 1. There are 14 residues in the CDR3. The germline V gene has CDR1 SGHTA and CDR2 FQGNSA.

The rearrangement uses TRBV7-2 and TRBJ1-2; 10 positions agree with TRBD1. Material: peripheral blood. The receptor's source is a woman between 65 and 79 years old with COVID-19, enrolled during active disease. The CDR3 protein is CASSLGDRGYGYTF. CDR3 nucleotide sequence: TGTGCCAGCAGCTTAGGGGACAGGGGATATGGCTACACCTTC. Filled out from reference TRBV7-2 and TRBJ1-2, the complete variable domain reads GAGVSQSPSNKVTEKGKDVELRCDPISGHTALYWYRQSLGQGLEFLIYFQGNSAPDKSGLPSDRFSAERTGGSVSTLTIQRTQQEDSAVYLCASSLGDRGYGYTFGSGTRLTVV.